These T cell receptor beta chains were read from a single sample in a study of blood T cells in healthy people across ages. TCRdb fed the 5' RACE reads into MiXCR, producing one record per CDR3 protein. The data show 450,000 to 600,000 distinct CDR3 sequences, with around 27% seen just once and 3% to 4% held by the top ten. Separately, the same data were catalogued under a study of T cells of mothers and their children.

The specimen sequenced was blood. Receptors were obtained from a boy aged 2 to 9 in good health. The CDR3 runs from the conserved cysteine through the conserved F or W. The D gene is left open where the match is weak. The listing skips clone size in some rows; elsewhere it reads once, few, many or a size class.

cdr3_length: 14; d_call: TRBD2; clone_size: once; j_call: TRBJ2-5; v_call: TRBV20-1; cdr3_nt: TGCAGTGCTTCGGGACTAGGCTTGTATGAGACCCAGTACTTC; cdr3_aa: CSASGLGLYETQYF
cdr3_length: 13; d_call: TRBD2; clone_size: NA; j_call: TRBJ2-5; v_call: TRBV12-3/TRBV12-4; cdr3_nt: TGTGCCAGCAGTGGGCCCGCTTTTAGCGGGACTTACTTC; cdr3_aa: CASSGPAFSGTYF
cdr3_length: 14; d_call: NA; clone_size: few; j_call: TRBJ1-4; v_call: TRBV5-1; cdr3_nt: TGCGCCAGCAGCTTAGAGACAGGAAATGAAAAACTGTTTTTT; cdr3_aa: CASSLETGNEKLFF
cdr3_length: 17; d_call: NA; clone_size: NA; j_call: TRBJ1-1; v_call: TRBV19; cdr3_nt: TGTGCCAGTAGTATCCCGGGAATCTATGCAGTGAACACTGAAGCTTTCTTT; cdr3_aa: CASSIPGIYAVNTEAFF
cdr3_length: 15; d_call: TRBD2; clone_size: NA; j_call: TRBJ2-3; v_call: TRBV12-3/TRBV12-4; cdr3_nt: TGTGCCAGCAGTGCCTCAGCGGGAGGGAGAGATACGCAGTATTTT; cdr3_aa: CASSASAGGRDTQYF
cdr3_length: 17; d_call: TRBD1; clone_size: NA; j_call: TRBJ1-2; v_call: TRBV3-1; cdr3_nt: TGTGCCAGCAGTAGAAGGGGGCGCATGACCCAAAACTATGGCTACACCTTC; cdr3_aa: CASSRRGRMTQNYGYTF
cdr3_length: 16; d_call: NA; clone_size: NA; j_call: TRBJ1-4; v_call: TRBV7-9; cdr3_nt: TGTGCCAGCAGCGAACAAACCCGGGTCACCGATGAAAAACTGTTTTTT; cdr3_aa: CASSEQTRVTDEKLFF
cdr3_length: 15; d_call: TRBD1; clone_size: few; j_call: TRBJ2-1; v_call: TRBV2; cdr3_nt: TGTGCCAGCAGTTATGACAGGGGGCGCCGAAATGAGCAGTTCTTC; cdr3_aa: CASSYDRGRRNEQFF
cdr3_length: 13; d_call: NA; clone_size: few; j_call: TRBJ2-1; v_call: TRBV7-2; cdr3_nt: TGTGCCAGCAGCTTCCGAGGGTTGGTTGAGCAGTTCTTC; cdr3_aa: CASSFRGLVEQFF
cdr3_length: 16; d_call: NA; clone_size: many; j_call: TRBJ2-2; v_call: TRBV12-3/TRBV12-4; cdr3_nt: TGTGCCAGCAGCCCGTACAGGGGAGGAGCGACCGGGGAGCTGTTTTTT; cdr3_aa: CASSPYRGGATGELFF
cdr3_length: 16; d_call: TRBD2; clone_size: NA; j_call: TRBJ2-2; v_call: TRBV9; cdr3_nt: TGTGCCAGCAGCGGCGGACTAGCGGGAGTATTCGGGGAGCTGTTTTTT; cdr3_aa: CASSGGLAGVFGELFF
cdr3_length: 18; d_call: NA; clone_size: few; j_call: TRBJ1-4; v_call: TRBV28; cdr3_nt: TGTGCCAGCAGTTTAGGTGGGATGCGACAGGCAACTAATGAAAAACTGTTTTTT; cdr3_aa: CASSLGGMRQATNEKLFF
cdr3_length: 15; d_call: NA; clone_size: NA; j_call: TRBJ2-7; v_call: TRBV6-6; cdr3_nt: TGTGCCAGCAGTTACTCGGATGGAGGGGTACGAGGGCAGTACTTC; cdr3_aa: CASSYSDGGVRGQYF
cdr3_length: 17; d_call: TRBD1; clone_size: NA; j_call: TRBJ1-2; v_call: TRBV4-2; cdr3_nt: TGTGCCAGCAGCCAAACCCGAGGACAGGGGGGCCTCTATGGCTACACCTTC; cdr3_aa: CASSQTRGQGGLYGYTF
cdr3_length: 14; d_call: NA; clone_size: once; j_call: TRBJ2-7; v_call: TRBV20-1; cdr3_nt: TGCAGTGCTCGACGGCCGTTGGTTGGTGACGAGCAGTACTTC; cdr3_aa: CSARRPLVGDEQYF
cdr3_length: 13; d_call: NA; clone_size: NA; j_call: TRBJ1-1; v_call: TRBV9; cdr3_nt: TGTGCCAGCAGCGTGACAGGAACCACTGAAGCTTTCTTT; cdr3_aa: CASSVTGTTEAFF
cdr3_length: 14; d_call: TRBD1; clone_size: NA; j_call: TRBJ1-2; v_call: TRBV12-3/TRBV12-4; cdr3_nt: TGTGCCAGCACTCAAAGAGGGGGCAGCTATGGCTACACCTTC; cdr3_aa: CASTQRGGSYGYTF
cdr3_length: 16; d_call: TRBD2; clone_size: once; j_call: TRBJ2-2; v_call: TRBV7-2; cdr3_nt: TGTGCCAGCAGCCCGGCGGGAGGAGCGAACACCGGGGAGCTGTTTTTT; cdr3_aa: CASSPAGGANTGELFF
cdr3_length: 14; d_call: NA; clone_size: NA; j_call: TRBJ2-1; v_call: TRBV5-1; cdr3_nt: TGCGCCAGCAGCTTGAAAAGCCGGGAGAGTGAGCAGTTCTTC; cdr3_aa: CASSLKSRESEQFF
cdr3_length: 15; d_call: NA; clone_size: NA; j_call: TRBJ2-5; v_call: TRBV29-1; cdr3_nt: TGCAGCGTTGAAGTCACCGAGGGTGCCCGGGAGACCCAGTACTTC; cdr3_aa: CSVEVTEGARETQYF
cdr3_length: 15; d_call: NA; clone_size: few; j_call: TRBJ2-3; v_call: TRBV7-9; cdr3_nt: TGTGCCAGCAGCTTAAATGAGCTGAGCACAGATACGCAGTATTTT; cdr3_aa: CASSLNELSTDTQYF
cdr3_length: 15; d_call: TRBD1; clone_size: NA; j_call: TRBJ2-7; v_call: TRBV4-1; cdr3_nt: TGCGCCAGCAGCCAATCCGGGACAGCTTCCTACGAGCAGTACTTC; cdr3_aa: CASSQSGTASYEQYF
cdr3_length: 18; d_call: TRBD1; clone_size: few; j_call: TRBJ1-4; v_call: TRBV4-2; cdr3_nt: TGTGCCAGCAGCCAACCAATCGACAGGGGGTCAACTAATGAAAAACTGTCTTTT; cdr3_aa: CASSQPIDRGSTNEKLSF
cdr3_length: 15; d_call: NA; clone_size: few; j_call: TRBJ1-4; v_call: TRBV5-1; cdr3_nt: TGCGCCAGCAGCTCCGCCGCCCGGGTGGATGAAAAACTGTTTTTT; cdr3_aa: CASSSAARVDEKLFF
cdr3_length: 14; d_call: NA; clone_size: few; j_call: TRBJ2-1; v_call: TRBV27; cdr3_nt: TGTGCCAGCAGAAGGACCCCCCCAACGGGTGAGCAGTTCTTC; cdr3_aa: CASRRTPPTGEQFF
cdr3_length: 13; d_call: NA; clone_size: NA; j_call: TRBJ1-4; v_call: TRBV10-3; cdr3_nt: TGTGCCGCTCAGAGACAGGTGAATGAAAAACTGTTTTTT; cdr3_aa: CAAQRQVNEKLFF
cdr3_length: 15; d_call: TRBD1; clone_size: NA; j_call: TRBJ2-6; v_call: TRBV9; cdr3_nt: TGTGCCAGCAGCCTACGGACAGGGAAGGCCAACGTCCTGACTTTC; cdr3_aa: CASSLRTGKANVLTF
cdr3_length: 15; d_call: NA; clone_size: NA; j_call: TRBJ1-4; v_call: TRBV2; cdr3_nt: TGTGCCAGCAGTGAAGAGGGAGCGGGGGCTGAAAAACTGTTTTTT; cdr3_aa: CASSEEGAGAEKLFF
cdr3_length: 15; d_call: NA; clone_size: NA; j_call: TRBJ2-3; v_call: TRBV20-1; cdr3_nt: TGCAGTGCTATAAGGGGCCAAATGCTCACAGATACGCAGTATTTT; cdr3_aa: CSAIRGQMLTDTQYF
cdr3_length: 13; d_call: NA; clone_size: few; j_call: TRBJ2-1; v_call: TRBV4-3; cdr3_nt: TGCGCCAGCAGCCAAGAGGTCAGGAATGAGCAGTTCTTC; cdr3_aa: CASSQEVRNEQFF
cdr3_length: 15; d_call: NA; clone_size: NA; j_call: TRBJ1-4; v_call: TRBV7-2; cdr3_nt: TGTGCCAGCAGCCCGCAAGGGTCCACTAATGAAAAACTGTTTTTT; cdr3_aa: CASSPQGSTNEKLFF
cdr3_length: 14; d_call: NA; clone_size: NA; j_call: TRBJ1-1; v_call: TRBV6-6; cdr3_nt: TGTGCCAGCAGTGCCCAGGGGCGGAACACTGAAGCTTTCTTT; cdr3_aa: CASSAQGRNTEAFF
cdr3_length: 15; d_call: TRBD2; clone_size: few; j_call: TRBJ2-3; v_call: TRBV7-2; cdr3_nt: TGTGCCAGCAGCTTCCTAGCGGGGATCACAGATACGCAGTATTTT; cdr3_aa: CASSFLAGITDTQYF
cdr3_length: 14; d_call: TRBD1; clone_size: NA; j_call: TRBJ1-2; v_call: TRBV12-3/TRBV12-4; cdr3_nt: TGTGCCAGCAGCCGCGGACAGGGGAAATATGGCTACACCTTC; cdr3_aa: CASSRGQGKYGYTF
cdr3_length: 16; d_call: NA; clone_size: NA; j_call: TRBJ1-3; v_call: TRBV13; cdr3_nt: TGTGCCAGCAGCTTAAACCCACTTAGCTCTGGAAACACCATATATTTT; cdr3_aa: CASSLNPLSSGNTIYF
cdr3_length: 17; d_call: TRBD2; clone_size: NA; j_call: TRBJ2-3; v_call: TRBV6-5; cdr3_nt: TGTGCCAGCAGTCACTTCTATAGCGGGAGGAAGCTAGATACGCAGTATTTT; cdr3_aa: CASSHFYSGRKLDTQYF
cdr3_length: 15; d_call: TRBD2; clone_size: few; j_call: TRBJ2-3; v_call: TRBV20-1; cdr3_nt: TGCAGTGCTAGAGTACTAGCGGGCCGCACAGATACGCAGTATTTT; cdr3_aa: CSARVLAGRTDTQYF
cdr3_length: 11; d_call: TRBD1; clone_size: NA; j_call: TRBJ2-5; v_call: TRBV12-3/TRBV12-4; cdr3_nt: TGTGCCAGCAGTGCTTCGGGACAGACGCACTTC; cdr3_aa: CASSASGQTHF
cdr3_length: 13; d_call: NA; clone_size: NA; j_call: TRBJ2-1; v_call: TRBV7-8; cdr3_nt: TGTGCCAGCAGTATTATACGAGGCGATGAGCAGTTCTTC; cdr3_aa: CASSIIRGDEQFF
cdr3_length: 15; d_call: NA; clone_size: NA; j_call: TRBJ2-2; v_call: TRBV6-5; cdr3_nt: TGTGCCAGCAGTTACCAACAGGGAACCACCGGGGAGCTGTTTTTT; cdr3_aa: CASSYQQGTTGELFF
cdr3_length: 14; d_call: NA; clone_size: NA; j_call: TRBJ2-5; v_call: TRBV5-6; cdr3_nt: TGTGCCAGCAGCTTTCGGTTATTCCAAGAGACCCAGTACTTC; cdr3_aa: CASSFRLFQETQYF
cdr3_length: 13; d_call: NA; clone_size: NA; j_call: TRBJ1-2; v_call: TRBV12-3/TRBV12-4; cdr3_nt: TGTGCCAGCAGTCGGGGGCCTAACTATGGCTACACCTTC; cdr3_aa: CASSRGPNYGYTF
cdr3_length: 15; d_call: NA; clone_size: NA; j_call: TRBJ2-7; v_call: TRBV14; cdr3_nt: TGTGCCAGCAGCCAAGGGAGACCGAAATCCTACGAGCAGTACTTC; cdr3_aa: CASSQGRPKSYEQYF
cdr3_length: 15; d_call: TRBD1; clone_size: NA; j_call: TRBJ1-5; v_call: TRBV27; cdr3_nt: TGTGCCAGCAGTTTAAATTCAGGGGGAGGACAGCCCCAGCATTTT; cdr3_aa: CASSLNSGGGQPQHF
cdr3_length: 16; d_call: NA; clone_size: NA; j_call: TRBJ2-1; v_call: TRBV7-2; cdr3_nt: TGTGCCAGCAGCCCCCCCGAGGGTGAAACCTACAATGAGCAGTTCTTC; cdr3_aa: CASSPPEGETYNEQFF
cdr3_length: 15; d_call: TRBD2; clone_size: many; j_call: TRBJ2-5; v_call: TRBV20-1; cdr3_nt: TGCAGTGGACTAGCGAAAAGGGGCCGCGGGGAGACCCAGTACTTC; cdr3_aa: CSGLAKRGRGETQYF
cdr3_length: 13; d_call: NA; clone_size: NA; j_call: TRBJ1-1; v_call: TRBV20-1; cdr3_nt: TGCAGTGCTAGAGGGACTTTGGGCACTGAAGCTTTCTTT; cdr3_aa: CSARGTLGTEAFF
cdr3_length: 15; d_call: TRBD2; clone_size: few; j_call: TRBJ2-5; v_call: TRBV12-3/TRBV12-4; cdr3_nt: TGTGCCAGCAGTGGAGCGGGAGGGCCGCTGGAGACCCAGTACTTC; cdr3_aa: CASSGAGGPLETQYF
cdr3_length: 16; d_call: NA; clone_size: NA; j_call: TRBJ1-3; v_call: TRBV3-1; cdr3_nt: TGTGCCAGCAGCCAAGATGCCGGACAGACGGGAAACACCATATATTTT; cdr3_aa: CASSQDAGQTGNTIYF
cdr3_length: 17; d_call: NA; clone_size: few; j_call: TRBJ2-1; v_call: TRBV7-6; cdr3_nt: TGTGCCAGCAGCTTATCCGTCGGCCCGCCCTCCTACAATGAGCAGTTCTTC; cdr3_aa: CASSLSVGPPSYNEQFF
cdr3_length: 15; d_call: NA; clone_size: NA; j_call: TRBJ1-2; v_call: TRBV30; cdr3_nt: TGTGCCTGGTTTGTAGAGGAACGGAGCCACTATGGCTACACCTTC; cdr3_aa: CAWFVEERSHYGYTF
cdr3_length: 12; d_call: NA; clone_size: many; j_call: TRBJ2-3; v_call: TRBV11-2; cdr3_nt: TGTGCCAGCAGCCGGCTTACCATGGCGCAGTATTTT; cdr3_aa: CASSRLTMAQYF
cdr3_length: 16; d_call: TRBD1; clone_size: once; j_call: TRBJ2-5; v_call: TRBV11-2; cdr3_nt: TGTGCCAGCAGCTTCGGGACAGGGGGCGCGGTGGAGACCCAGTACTTC; cdr3_aa: CASSFGTGGAVETQYF
cdr3_length: 14; d_call: NA; clone_size: few; j_call: TRBJ2-5; v_call: TRBV5-1; cdr3_nt: TGCGCCAGCAGCTTGGTGCCTAACCAAGAGACCCAGTACTTC; cdr3_aa: CASSLVPNQETQYF
cdr3_length: 15; d_call: NA; clone_size: NA; j_call: TRBJ2-5; v_call: TRBV4-1; cdr3_nt: TGCGCCAGCAGCCAAGTTTTAGAGACTCCTACGGCCCAGTACTTC; cdr3_aa: CASSQVLETPTAQYF
cdr3_length: 12; d_call: NA; clone_size: NA; j_call: TRBJ2-7; v_call: TRBV12-5; cdr3_nt: TGTGCTAGTGGAGGGGACTCCTACGAGCAGTACTTC; cdr3_aa: CASGGDSYEQYF
cdr3_length: 15; d_call: NA; clone_size: NA; j_call: TRBJ2-1; v_call: TRBV6-6; cdr3_nt: TGTGCCAGCAGCTCCTTGGGCAGGACTTACAATGAGCAGTTCTTC; cdr3_aa: CASSSLGRTYNEQFF
cdr3_length: 14; d_call: TRBD2; clone_size: many; j_call: TRBJ2-5; v_call: TRBV5-6; cdr3_nt: TGTGCCAGCAGCATGGGACTACCCGGAGAGACCCAGTACTTC; cdr3_aa: CASSMGLPGETQYF
cdr3_length: 16; d_call: TRBD2; clone_size: few; j_call: TRBJ2-5; v_call: TRBV3-1; cdr3_nt: TGTGCCAGCAGCCGGACTAGCGGGAGGGCCCAGGAGACCCAGTACTTC; cdr3_aa: CASSRTSGRAQETQYF
cdr3_length: 16; d_call: NA; clone_size: NA; j_call: TRBJ1-5; v_call: TRBV15; cdr3_nt: TGTGCCACCAGCAGAGAACGAGGATATAGCAATCAGCCCCAGCATTTT; cdr3_aa: CATSRERGYSNQPQHF